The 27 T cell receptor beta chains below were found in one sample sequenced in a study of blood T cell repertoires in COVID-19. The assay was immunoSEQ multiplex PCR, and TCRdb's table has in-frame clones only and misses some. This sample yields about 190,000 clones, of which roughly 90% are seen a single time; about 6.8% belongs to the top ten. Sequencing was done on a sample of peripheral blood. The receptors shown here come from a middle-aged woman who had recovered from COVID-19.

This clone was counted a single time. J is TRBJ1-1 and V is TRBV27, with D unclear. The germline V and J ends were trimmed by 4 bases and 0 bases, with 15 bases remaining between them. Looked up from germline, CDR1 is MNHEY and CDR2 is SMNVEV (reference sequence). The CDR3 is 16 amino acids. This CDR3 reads CASSSLYTQMNTEAFF. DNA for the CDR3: TGTGCCAGCAGTTCTTTATACACCCAAATGAACACTGAAGCTTTCTTT.

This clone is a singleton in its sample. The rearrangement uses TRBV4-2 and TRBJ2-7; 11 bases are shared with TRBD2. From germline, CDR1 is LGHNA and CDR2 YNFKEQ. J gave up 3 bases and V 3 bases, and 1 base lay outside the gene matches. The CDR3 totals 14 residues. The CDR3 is CASSQGLAVYEQYF. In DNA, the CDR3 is TGTGCCAGCAGCCAGGGACTAGCGGTCTACGAGCAGTACTTC.

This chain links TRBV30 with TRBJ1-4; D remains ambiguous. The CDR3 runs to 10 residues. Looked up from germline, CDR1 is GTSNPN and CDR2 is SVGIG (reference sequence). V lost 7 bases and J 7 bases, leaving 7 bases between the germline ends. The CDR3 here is CAFRGEKLFF. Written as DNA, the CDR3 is TGTGCCTTCCGAGGTGAAAAACTGTTTTTT.

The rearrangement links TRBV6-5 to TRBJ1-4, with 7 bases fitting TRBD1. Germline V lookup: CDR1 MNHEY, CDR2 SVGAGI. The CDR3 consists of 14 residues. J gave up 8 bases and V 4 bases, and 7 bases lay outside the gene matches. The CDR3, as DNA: TGTGCCAGCAGTTCCCCAGGGGGTGGGGAAAAACTGTTTTTT. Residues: CASSSPGGGEKLFF.

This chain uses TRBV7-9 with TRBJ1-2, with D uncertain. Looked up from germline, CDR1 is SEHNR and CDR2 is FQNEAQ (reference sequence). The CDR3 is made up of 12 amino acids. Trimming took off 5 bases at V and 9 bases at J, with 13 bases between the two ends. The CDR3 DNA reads TGTGCCAGCAGCGTCGACCGACTAAGCTACACCTTC. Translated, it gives CASSVDRLSYTF.

The CDR3 sequence: CATSDSTSADTQYF. The CDR3 nucleotides are TGTGCCACCAGTGATTCGACTAGCGCAGATACGCAGTATTTT. This chain uses TRBV24-1 with TRBJ2-3; 8 bases agree with TRBD2. Unmatched junction bases numbered 1, after V lost 2 bases and J lost 4 bases. Germline V gives CDR1 KGHDR, CDR2 SFDVKD. CDR3 length: 14 amino acids.

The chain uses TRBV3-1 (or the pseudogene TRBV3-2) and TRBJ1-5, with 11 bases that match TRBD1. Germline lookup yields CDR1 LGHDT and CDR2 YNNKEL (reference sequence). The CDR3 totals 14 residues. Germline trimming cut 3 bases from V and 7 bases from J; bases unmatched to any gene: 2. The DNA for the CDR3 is TGTGCCAGCAGCCAGGGGACAGGGGGACAGCCCCAGCATTTT. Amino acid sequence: CASSQGTGGQPQHF.

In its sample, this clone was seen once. DNA for the CDR3: TGTGCCAGCAGCACACTCCGGCAGGGGGCGAACGAGCAGTACTTC. Translating gives CASSTLRQGANEQYF. V gene TRBV5-8 combines with J gene TRBJ2-7; 8 nucleotides agree with TRBD1. Unmatched junction bases numbered 11, after V lost 4 bases and J lost 5 bases. The CDR3 contains 15 residues. Looked up from germline, CDR1 is SGHTS and CDR2 is YDEGEE.

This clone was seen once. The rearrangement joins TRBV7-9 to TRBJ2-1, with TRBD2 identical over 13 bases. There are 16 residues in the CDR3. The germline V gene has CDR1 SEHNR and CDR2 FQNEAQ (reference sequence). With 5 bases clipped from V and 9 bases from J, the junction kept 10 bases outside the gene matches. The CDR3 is CASSGRTSGSGAEQFF. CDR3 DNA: TGTGCCAGCAGCGGACGGACTAGCGGGAGTGGCGCTGAGCAGTTCTTC. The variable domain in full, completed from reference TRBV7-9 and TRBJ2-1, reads DTGVSQNPRHKITKRGQNVTFRCDPISEHNRLYWYRQTLGQGPEFLTYFQNEAQLEKSRLLSDRFSAERPKGSFSTLEIQRTEQGDSAMYLCASSGRTSGSGAEQFFGPGTRLTVL.

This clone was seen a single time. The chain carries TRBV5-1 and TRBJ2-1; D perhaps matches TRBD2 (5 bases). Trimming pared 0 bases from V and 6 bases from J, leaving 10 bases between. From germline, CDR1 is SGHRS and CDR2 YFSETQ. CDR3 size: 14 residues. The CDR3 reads CASSLEGVSNEQFF. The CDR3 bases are TGCGCCAGCAGCTTGGAGGGAGTGAGCAATGAGCAGTTCTTC.

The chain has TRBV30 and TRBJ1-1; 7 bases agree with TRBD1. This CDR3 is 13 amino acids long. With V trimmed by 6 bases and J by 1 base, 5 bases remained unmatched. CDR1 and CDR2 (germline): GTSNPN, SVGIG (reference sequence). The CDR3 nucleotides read TGTGCCTGTAAAAGACAGGGGAACACTGAAGCTTTCTTT. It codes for CACKRQGNTEAFF.

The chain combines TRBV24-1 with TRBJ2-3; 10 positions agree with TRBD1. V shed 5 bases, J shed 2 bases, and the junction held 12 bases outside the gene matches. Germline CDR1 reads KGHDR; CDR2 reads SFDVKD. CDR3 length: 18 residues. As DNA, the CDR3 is TGTGCCACCAGTGGTGGGGGCAAGGACAGGGGGAACACAGATACGCAGTATTTT. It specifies CATSGGGKDRGNTDTQYF.

The CDR3 is CAWSVLGTALNTEAFF. CDR3 bases: TGTGCCTGGAGTGTACTCGGTACAGCACTGAACACTGAAGCTTTCTTT. The rearrangement uses TRBV30 and TRBJ1-1; D uncertain. Deletions cut 0 bases from V and 0 bases from J, with 14 bases between. Germline V gene sequence: CDR1 GTSNPN, CDR2 SVGIG (reference sequence). This CDR3 has 16 amino acids.

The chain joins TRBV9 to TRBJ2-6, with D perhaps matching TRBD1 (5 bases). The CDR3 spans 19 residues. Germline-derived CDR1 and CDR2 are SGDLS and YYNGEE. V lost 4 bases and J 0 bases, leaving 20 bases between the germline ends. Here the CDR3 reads CASSTSTTVFSSGANVLTF. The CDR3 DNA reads TGTGCCAGCAGCACAAGCACGACAGTTTTCAGCTCTGGGGCCAACGTCCTGACTTTC.

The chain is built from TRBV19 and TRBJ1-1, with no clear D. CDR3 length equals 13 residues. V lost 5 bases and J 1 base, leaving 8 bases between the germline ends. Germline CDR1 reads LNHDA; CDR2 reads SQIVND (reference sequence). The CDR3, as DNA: TGTGCCAGTAGTCCGGAGCCGAACACTGAAGCTTTCTTT. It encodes CASSPEPNTEAFF.

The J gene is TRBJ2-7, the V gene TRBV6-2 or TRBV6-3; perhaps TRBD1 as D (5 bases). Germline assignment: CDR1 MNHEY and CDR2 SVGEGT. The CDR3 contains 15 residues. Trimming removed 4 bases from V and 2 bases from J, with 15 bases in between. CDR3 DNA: TGTGCCAGCAGTTCCCGACCGACAGTCCCCTACGAGCAGTACTTC. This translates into CASSSRPTVPYEQYF.

CDR3 sequence (DNA): TGTGCCTGGAGTAGGCAGGGCTCACACGAGCAGTACTTC. Protein sequence: CAWSRQGSHEQYF. The chain employs TRBV30 and TRBJ2-7; TRBD1 is a possible D gene (5 bases). From germline, CDR1 is GTSNPN and CDR2 SVGIG (reference sequence). V shed 2 bases and J shed 5 bases, with 13 bases lying between them. The CDR3 is 13 amino acids.

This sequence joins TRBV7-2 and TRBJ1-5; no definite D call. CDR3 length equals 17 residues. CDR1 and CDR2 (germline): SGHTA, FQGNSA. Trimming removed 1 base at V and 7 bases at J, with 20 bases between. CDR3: CASSLVAGGLPGQPQHF. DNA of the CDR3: TGTGCCAGCAGCTTAGTCGCCGGAGGCCTACCCGGCCAGCCCCAGCATTTT.

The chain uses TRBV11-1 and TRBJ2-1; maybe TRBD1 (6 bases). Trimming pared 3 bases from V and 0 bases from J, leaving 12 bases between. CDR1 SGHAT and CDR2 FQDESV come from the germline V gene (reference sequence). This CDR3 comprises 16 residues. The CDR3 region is CASSFGGPNSYNEQFF. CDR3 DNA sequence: TGTGCCAGCAGCTTTGGGGGCCCCAACTCCTACAATGAGCAGTTCTTC.

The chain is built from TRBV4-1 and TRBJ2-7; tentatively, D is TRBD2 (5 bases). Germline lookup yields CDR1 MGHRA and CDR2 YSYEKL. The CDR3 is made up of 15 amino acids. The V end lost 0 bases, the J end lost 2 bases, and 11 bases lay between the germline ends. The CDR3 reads CASSQEQRPTYEQYF. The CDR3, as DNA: TGCGCCAGCAGCCAAGAACAGCGGCCGACCTACGAGCAGTACTTC.

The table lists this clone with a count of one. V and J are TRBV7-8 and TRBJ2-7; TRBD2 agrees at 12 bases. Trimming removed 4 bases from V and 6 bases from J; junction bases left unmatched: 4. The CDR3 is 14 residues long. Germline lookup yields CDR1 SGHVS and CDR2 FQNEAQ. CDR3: CASSYRTSGVEQYF. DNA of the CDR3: TGTGCCAGCAGCTATCGGACTAGCGGGGTCGAGCAGTACTTC.

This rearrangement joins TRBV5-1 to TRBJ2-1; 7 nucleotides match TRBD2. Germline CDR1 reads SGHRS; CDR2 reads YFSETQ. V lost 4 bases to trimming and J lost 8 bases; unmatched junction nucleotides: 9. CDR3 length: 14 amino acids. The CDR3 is CASSLQRDGDEQFF. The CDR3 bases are TGCGCCAGCAGCCTGCAGCGGGATGGCGATGAGCAGTTCTTC.

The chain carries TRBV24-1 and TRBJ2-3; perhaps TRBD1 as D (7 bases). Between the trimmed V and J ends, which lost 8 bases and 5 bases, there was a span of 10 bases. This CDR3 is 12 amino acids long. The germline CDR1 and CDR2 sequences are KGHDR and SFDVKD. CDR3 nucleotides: TGTGCCACCACAGGGGGAGGAGATACGCAGTATTTT. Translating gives CATTGGGDTQYF.

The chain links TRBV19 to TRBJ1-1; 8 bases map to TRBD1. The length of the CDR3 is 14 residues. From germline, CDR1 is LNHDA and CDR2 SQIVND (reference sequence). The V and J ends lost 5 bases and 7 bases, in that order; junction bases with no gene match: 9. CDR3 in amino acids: CASSLLGQEGEAFF. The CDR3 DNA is TGTGCCAGTAGTCTTTTGGGACAGGAAGGTGAAGCTTTCTTT.

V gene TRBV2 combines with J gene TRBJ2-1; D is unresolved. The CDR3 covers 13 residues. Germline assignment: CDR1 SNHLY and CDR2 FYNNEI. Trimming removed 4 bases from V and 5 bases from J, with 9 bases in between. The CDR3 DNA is TGTGCCAGCAGTGCGGTCGAGGACAATGAGCAGTTCTTC. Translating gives CASSAVEDNEQFF.

The DNA of the CDR3 is TGTGCCTGGAGTGTACTCGGGGGCACTGAAGCTTTCTTT. As protein: CAWSVLGGTEAFF. The chain joins TRBV30 to TRBJ1-1; tentatively, D is TRBD1 (5 bases). The CDR3 contains 13 residues. Trimming shortened V by 0 bases and J by 4 bases, and 9 bases separated the two germline ends. The germline V gene has CDR1 GTSNPN and CDR2 SVGIG (reference sequence).

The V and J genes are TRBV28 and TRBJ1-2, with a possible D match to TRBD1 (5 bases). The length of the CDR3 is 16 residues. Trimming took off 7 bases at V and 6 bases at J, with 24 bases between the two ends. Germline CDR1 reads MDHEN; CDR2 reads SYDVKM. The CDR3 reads CASTSLGLRKEDGYTF. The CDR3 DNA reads TGTGCCAGCACCTCGCTGGGACTCCGAAAAGAGGATGGCTACACCTTC.